The 28 T cell receptor beta chains below come from one sample, sequenced in a study of beta chain features in type 1 diabetes. The whole isolated RNA underwent reverse transcription, so sequencing captured expressed TCRB transcripts. The table came from immunoSEQ multiplex PCR; TCRdb's copy has only in-frame clones and leaves some out. The data contain about 260,000 clones, approximately 70% of them seen just once; the ten biggest clones take up 0.053%. Sequenced: naive CD4+ T cells from blood. Receptors were obtained from a man aged 25-40 years in good health.

The chain links TRBV25-1 to TRBJ2-1; D ambiguous. V was pared by 1 base and J by 7 bases, with 8 bases between. Germline assignment: CDR1 MGHDK and CDR2 SYGVNS. This CDR3 is built from 13 residues. DNA of the CDR3: TGTGCCAGCAGTGAATTCTCCGAAAATGAGCAGTTCTTC. Its protein product is CASSEFSENEQFF.

This chain connects TRBV15 to TRBJ2-6; no clear D. The germline V gene encodes CDR1 LNHNV and CDR2 YYDKDF (reference sequence). The V and J ends lost 0 bases and 0 bases respectively, with 3 bases between them. The CDR3 spans 15 residues. The CDR3 here is CATSRDISGANVLTF. CDR3 sequence (DNA): TGTGCCACCAGCAGAGATATCTCTGGGGCCAACGTCCTGACTTTC.

The chain recombines TRBV28 with TRBJ2-4; 7 bases fit TRBD1. CDR3 length: 14 residues. V dropped 5 bases and J dropped 8; count of bases not matched to a gene: 9. The germline V gene encodes CDR1 MDHEN and CDR2 SYDVKM. The CDR3 loop is CASSPPRQGDIQYF. The CDR3 DNA is TGTGCCAGCAGTCCGCCCCGACAGGGAGACATTCAGTACTTC.

This sequence joins TRBV27 and TRBJ1-6; D remains unclear. CDR3 size: 13 residues. Germline assignment: CDR1 MNHEY and CDR2 SMNVEV (reference sequence). V shed 5 bases and J shed 5 bases, with 7 bases lying between them. CDR3 amino acids: CASSRVNNSPLHF. The CDR3 DNA sequence: TGTGCCAGCAGTCGCGTTAATAATTCACCCCTCCACTTT.

This clone was picked up a small number of times. Other DNA sequences from this sample encode an identical CDR3 as well. The rearrangement joins TRBV10-3 to TRBJ2-5; D remains ambiguous. This CDR3 spans 11 amino acids. Trimming pared 2 bases from V and 5 bases from J, leaving 3 bases between. CDR1 is ENHRY, CDR2 SYGVKD, per germline. The CDR3 spells CAISEGETQYF. The CDR3 coding sequence is TGTGCCATCAGTGAGGGGGAGACCCAGTACTTC.

This clone was observed a handful of times. This chain connects TRBV20-1 to TRBJ2-1; 7 nucleotides match TRBD2. The CDR3 sequence is 11 residues long. J lost 9 bases, V lost 6 bases, and 5 bases had no gene match. CDR1 and CDR2 from the germline V gene are DFQATT and SNEGSKA (reference sequence). The CDR3 here is CSAGLGAEQFF. The CDR3 DNA reads as TGCAGTGCCGGACTAGGGGCTGAGCAGTTCTTC.

The CDR3 loop is CSVDSLSAYGYTF. The CDR3 nucleotides are TGCAGCGTTGACAGCCTATCAGCCTATGGCTACACCTTC. The genes are TRBV29-1 and TRBJ1-2; D gene unclear. V lost 3 bases to trimming and J lost 4 bases, with 12 bases between them. Germline CDR1 is SQVTM and CDR2 is ANQGSEA. The length of the CDR3 is 13 residues.

The V gene is TRBV25-1, the J gene TRBJ1-6, with D tentatively TRBD1 (5 bases). Germline V gives CDR1 MGHDK, CDR2 SYGVNS. The CDR3 totals 14 residues. The V gene lost 4 bases and the J gene lost 10 bases, with 14 bases spanning the gap. The CDR3, as DNA: TGTGCCAGCAGTGGGCCTCAGGGCCGCTCACCCCTCCACTTT. Its translation: CASSGPQGRSPLHF.

This clone came up a few times. The chain is built from TRBV7-2 and TRBJ2-7; D may be TRBD2 (5 bases). V lost 4 bases and J lost 1, with 11 bases in between. In germline, CDR1 is SGHTA, CDR2 FQGNSA. The length of the CDR3 is 14 residues. The CDR3 region is CASSSPEASYEQYF. CDR3 nucleotide sequence: TGTGCCAGCAGCTCTCCGGAGGCTTCCTACGAGCAGTACTTC. The full variable domain, its missing parts supplied by reference TRBV7-2 and TRBJ2-7, is GAGVSQSPSNKVTEKGKDVELRCDPISGHTALYWYRQSLGQGLEFLIYFQGNSAPDKSGLPSDRFSAERTGGSVSTLTIQRTQQEDSAVYLCASSSPEASYEQYFGPGTRLTVT.

The chain is built from TRBV4-1 and TRBJ1-1; unclear D gene. The CDR3 is 13 residues long. Trimming removed 6 bases at V and 3 bases at J, with 11 bases between. Germline V gene lookup returns CDR1 MGHRA and CDR2 YSYEKL. The CDR3 coding sequence is TGCGCCAGCAGGATGGGTCTGGACACTGAAGCTTTCTTT. The encoded protein is CASRMGLDTEAFF.

The chain uses TRBV7-2 and TRBJ1-5; TRBD1 is a possible D gene (5 bases). V lost 0 bases, J lost 0 bases, and 15 bases lay in between. The CDR3 extends over 18 amino acids. The germline V gene has CDR1 SGHTA and CDR2 FQGNSA. The CDR3 spells CASSLALGDGDSNQPQHF. For the CDR3, the DNA is TGTGCCAGCAGCTTAGCGCTCGGGGACGGCGATAGCAATCAGCCCCAGCATTTT.

This clone was seen a handful of times. The chain uses TRBV30 and TRBJ2-7, with D tentatively TRBD2 (6 bases). The V gene's germline CDR1 is GTSNPN and CDR2 SVGIG (reference sequence). The length of the CDR3 is 14 residues. V was trimmed by 3 bases and J by 2 bases, leaving 14 bases between them. In DNA form, the CDR3 reads TGTGCCTGGAGACGTGGGGGACTGGCCTACGAGCAGTACTTC. Protein: CAWRRGGLAYEQYF.

This chain links TRBV5-6 with TRBJ2-5, with D unclear. The CDR3 extends over 11 amino acids. Per the germline V gene, CDR1 is SGHDT and CDR2 is YYEEEE. V shed 2 bases and J shed 5 bases, with 4 bases lying between them. This CDR3 is CASSLMETQYF. CDR3 nucleotides: TGTGCCAGCAGCTTAATGGAGACCCAGTACTTC.

V usage is TRBV29-1 and J usage is TRBJ2-1, with unresolved D. Germline V gene data show CDR1 as SQVTM and CDR2 as ANQGSEA. The length of the CDR3 is 14 residues. Trimming took 1 base from V and 3 from J, leaving 10 bases between them. The chain's CDR3 is CSVEAGSLYNEQFF. The CDR3 nucleotides read TGCAGCGTTGAAGCGGGCAGCCTCTACAATGAGCAGTTCTTC.

In this sample, this clone turned up once. This chain connects TRBV28 to TRBJ2-7; no reliable D call. Trimming removed 2 bases from V and 10 bases from J, with 12 bases in between. Germline V gives CDR1 MDHEN, CDR2 SYDVKM. The CDR3 consists of 12 residues. The CDR3 reads CASSLRLTSQYF. CDR3 DNA: TGTGCCAGCAGTTTAAGGTTGACATCTCAGTACTTC.

This clone was found a few times. The chain joins TRBV30 to TRBJ2-1, with no clear D. The CDR3 covers 14 residues. Between the trimmed V and J ends, which lost 0 bases and 6 bases, there was a span of 12 bases. Germline V gene data show CDR1 as GTSNPN and CDR2 as SVGIG (reference sequence). As DNA, the CDR3 is TGTGCCTGGAGTGTAGGTGGGGTAAGCAATGAGCAGTTCTTC. Its protein product is CAWSVGGVSNEQFF.

This chain uses TRBV30 with TRBJ2-2, with no clear D. The CDR3 covers 13 residues. Trimming cost V 4 bases and J 2 bases, with 8 bases left between them. The V gene's germline CDR1 is GTSNPN and CDR2 SVGIG (reference sequence). CDR3 loop: CAWTYGNTGELFF. CDR3 nucleotide sequence: TGTGCCTGGACTTACGGAAACACCGGGGAGCTGTTTTTT.

The chain's CDR3 is CASSQVVVLTDTQYF. Here the CDR3 DNA reads TGCGCCAGCAGCCAAGTGGTAGTATTAACAGATACGCAGTATTTT. The chain employs TRBV4-1 and TRBJ2-3; D is unclear. The CDR3 has 15 residues. The germline V gene encodes CDR1 MGHRA and CDR2 YSYEKL. The V gene lost 1 base and the J gene lost 3 bases, with 11 bases spanning the gap.

The chain employs TRBV19 and TRBJ2-2; the D is unclear. Per germline, CDR1 LNHDA and CDR2 SQIVND (reference sequence). V gave up 3 bases and J gave up 5 bases, with 4 bases separating them. The CDR3 contains 12 residues. The CDR3 DNA reads TGTGCCAGTAGTATGAATACCGGGGAGCTGTTTTTT. The encoded protein is CASSMNTGELFF.

The rearrangement links TRBV28 to TRBJ2-7, with D perhaps TRBD1 (6 bases). This CDR3 contains 13 residues. The germline gives CDR1 MDHEN, CDR2 SYDVKM. V was cut by 7 bases and J by 1 base, with 11 bases left in between. CDR3 region: CASTGTPSYEQYF. The DNA for the CDR3 is TGTGCCAGCACCGGGACACCTTCCTACGAGCAGTACTTC.

This clone showed up just a few times. This sequence joins TRBV30 and TRBJ2-5, with unresolved D. Germline-derived CDR1 and CDR2 are GTSNPN and SVGIG (reference sequence). Trimming stripped 4 bases from V and 4 bases from J, with 10 bases between. The CDR3 extends over 12 amino acids. The CDR3 sequence: CAWNSLSETQYF. CDR3 nucleotide sequence: TGTGCCTGGAATTCCCTCTCAGAGACCCAGTACTTC.

This clone was seen a handful of times. The chain joins TRBV18 to TRBJ1-1; the match to TRBD1 covers 8 bases. The CDR3 contains 14 residues. V trimming: 6 bases; J trimming: 2 bases; junction bases outside the gene matches: 5. Per the germline V gene, CDR1 is KGHSH and CDR2 is LQKENI. CDR3 loop: CASSRDRGNTEAFF. The CDR3 nucleotides are TGTGCCAGCTCTCGAGACAGGGGAAACACTGAAGCTTTCTTT.

The chain combines TRBV29-1 with TRBJ1-5; TRBD1 might be the D (6 bases). V lost 5 bases and J 8 bases, leaving 13 bases between the germline ends. The CDR3 runs to 12 residues. Per germline, CDR1 SQVTM and CDR2 ANQGSEA. The CDR3 protein is CSVKRGSEPQHF. The CDR3 DNA is TGCAGCGTTAAGAGGGGGAGTGAGCCCCAGCATTTT.

The chain is built from TRBV28 and TRBJ2-5; 7 bases are shared with TRBD1. Germline-derived CDR1 and CDR2 are MDHEN and SYDVKM. This CDR3 is built from 15 residues. The V and J ends lost 8 bases and 3 bases, in that order; junction bases with no gene match: 12. CDR3 coding DNA: TGTGCCAGCGGACAGGATGCTCGGGGTGAAGAGACCCAGTACTTC. As protein: CASGQDARGEETQYF.

There are a few counts of this clone. The rearrangement links TRBV9 to TRBJ1-1; D is undetermined. This CDR3 comprises 13 residues. With 0 bases removed from V and 1 base from J, the gap between germline ends came to 4 bases. Germline V gene data show CDR1 as SGDLS and CDR2 as YYNGEE. CDR3 in amino acids: CASSVGENTEAFF. CDR3 nucleotides: TGTGCCAGCAGCGTAGGAGAGAACACTGAAGCTTTCTTT.

The gene calls are TRBV2 and TRBJ2-2; D gene ambiguous. Trimming left V 6 bases short and J 0 bases short, with 8 bases between. The CDR3 is 14 amino acids. Germline values: CDR1 SNHLY, CDR2 FYNNEI. CDR3 residues: CASRLQANTGELFF. CDR3 in DNA: TGTGCCAGCAGGTTGCAGGCGAACACCGGGGAGCTGTTTTTT.

The V call is TRBV7-9, the J call TRBJ2-1, with D perhaps matching TRBD2 (5 bases). The V end lost 3 bases, the J end lost 4 bases, and 10 bases lay between the germline ends. CDR3 length: 14 residues. Germline V CDR1 and CDR2: SEHNR, FQNEAQ (reference sequence). CDR3: CASSLGDAYNEQFF. In DNA form, the CDR3 reads TGTGCCAGCAGCTTGGGAGACGCTTACAATGAGCAGTTCTTC.

This chain connects TRBV6-5 to TRBJ2-7; D possibly matches TRBD1 or TRBD2 (5 bases each). Per germline, CDR1 MNHEY and CDR2 SVGAGI. The V and J ends lost 5 bases and 2 bases respectively, with 16 bases between them. CDR3 length: 15 amino acids. The CDR3: CASSPERDPTYEQYF. The CDR3, as DNA: TGTGCCAGCAGTCCCGAACGGGACCCCACCTACGAGCAGTACTTC.